The 19 T cell receptor beta chains below were found in one sample sequenced in a study of blood T cell repertoires in COVID-19. Method: immunoSEQ multiplex PCR; TCRdb's copy keeps in-frame clones and lacks some. The table records about 81,000 clones, about 91% of them present only once. The sample taken for sequencing was peripheral blood. The source is a woman over 75 with acute or convalescent COVID-19.

This rearrangement joins TRBV19 to TRBJ2-7; TRBD1 agrees at 7 bases. This CDR3 is 13 amino acids long. J was trimmed by 5 bases and V by 6 bases; bases with no gene match: 7. The germline CDR1 and CDR2 sequences are LNHDA and SQIVND (reference sequence). This CDR3 reads CASRGTVGNEQYF. The CDR3 coding sequence is TGTGCCAGTAGAGGGACAGTCGGGAACGAGCAGTACTTC.

The chain carries TRBV18 and TRBJ2-1, with 10 bases that match TRBD2. V lost 6 bases to trimming and J lost 3 bases; unmatched junction nucleotides: 5. The CDR3 covers 15 residues. CDR1 KGHSH and CDR2 LQKENI come from the germline V gene. This CDR3 reads CASSPGLALYNEQFF. Here the CDR3 DNA reads TGTGCCAGCTCCCCGGGACTAGCGCTCTACAATGAGCAGTTCTTC.

This chain joins TRBV2 and TRBJ2-5, with 8 bases identical to TRBD2. V trimming: 0 bases; J trimming: 2 bases; junction bases outside the gene matches: 5. CDR3 length: 16 residues. Germline V CDR1 and CDR2: SNHLY, FYNNEI. The chain's CDR3 is CASSEAFRGGQETQYF. The CDR3 DNA follows: TGTGCCAGCAGTGAAGCGTTTCGGGGGGGTCAAGAGACCCAGTACTTC.

V gene TRBV5-6 combines with J gene TRBJ2-1; no firm D call. Germline V gene data show CDR1 as SGHDT and CDR2 as YYEEEE. V was clipped by 4 bases and J by 7 bases, with 6 bases between them. The CDR3 has 11 residues. CDR3 amino acids: CASSLTNEQFF. The CDR3, as DNA: TGTGCCAGCAGCCTCACTAATGAGCAGTTCTTC.

V and J are TRBV6-5 and TRBJ2-7; D unresolved. Looked up from germline, CDR1 is MNHEY and CDR2 is SVGAGI. The CDR3 has 15 residues. V was cut by 4 bases and J by 5 bases, with 18 bases left in between. This CDR3 reads CASSSPGAIRHEQYF. Written as DNA, the CDR3 is TGTGCCAGCAGTTCCCCGGGTGCTATTCGCCACGAGCAGTACTTC.

The V and J genes are TRBV5-5 and TRBJ2-3; 10 positions agree with TRBD1. Trimming at V came to 4 bases and at J to 2 bases, leaving 4 bases not matched to a gene. Germline CDR1 reads SGHKS; CDR2 reads YYEKEE (reference sequence). The CDR3 is 15 amino acids. The CDR3 DNA reads as TGTGCCAGCAGCCTCGGGACAGGGGTCACAGATACGCAGTATTTT. It is translated as CASSLGTGVTDTQYF.

Here the CDR3 reads CAWSGGQASYEQYF. The CDR3 DNA is TGTGCCTGGAGTGGAGGACAGGCCTCCTACGAGCAGTACTTC. The V and J genes are TRBV30 and TRBJ2-7; 7 bases are a match to TRBD1. V dropped 1 base and J dropped 0; count of bases not matched to a gene: 3. In germline, CDR1 is GTSNPN, CDR2 SVGIG (reference sequence). This CDR3 region has 14 residues.

The J gene is TRBJ2-5, the V gene TRBV29-1; TRBD2 is a possible D gene (5 bases). Germline V lookup: CDR1 SQVTM, CDR2 ANQGSEA. V was shortened by 8 bases and J by 5 bases, with 21 bases between the two germline ends. The CDR3 sequence is 14 residues long. This CDR3 is CSLLGGLGGETQYF. The CDR3, as DNA: TGCAGCCTTTTGGGCGGCCTCGGCGGGGAGACCCAGTACTTC.

V is TRBV14 and J is TRBJ2-5, with 9 nucleotides matching TRBD1. From germline, CDR1 is SGHDN and CDR2 FVKESK. V lost 8 bases, J lost 5 bases, and 12 bases stayed unmatched. The CDR3 is made up of 15 amino acids. The CDR3 sequence: CASGFGNRGPETQYF. CDR3 sequence (DNA): TGTGCCAGCGGATTTGGAAACAGGGGGCCGGAGACCCAGTACTTC.

The chain couples TRBV7-2 to TRBJ2-5; TRBD1 matches 8 bases. Germline lookup yields CDR1 SGHTA and CDR2 FQGNSA. The CDR3 loop spans 13 amino acids. The V and J ends lost 5 bases and 3 bases, in that order; junction bases with no gene match: 2. CDR3: CASSGQGEETQYF. For the CDR3, the DNA is TGTGCCAGCAGCGGACAGGGTGAAGAGACCCAGTACTTC.

The chain combines TRBV6-6 with TRBJ2-7; the D gene is possibly TRBD1 (6 bases). V was trimmed by 2 bases and J by 0 bases, leaving 14 bases between them. This CDR3 is 16 amino acids long. CDR1 and CDR2 (germline): MNHNY, SVGAGI (reference sequence). The CDR3 DNA sequence: TGTGCCAGCAGTTACCCGGAAAGGGACACCTCCTACGAGCAGTACTTC. Translating gives CASSYPERDTSYEQYF.

This chain uses TRBV7-9 with TRBJ2-2; TRBD2 is a possible D gene (6 bases). CDR3 length: 16 residues. Trimming stripped 2 bases from V and 2 bases from J, with 12 bases between. Germline V CDR1 and CDR2: SEHNR, FQNEAQ (reference sequence). DNA for the CDR3: TGTGCCAGCAGCTTAAATCGGAGGGATAACACCGGGGAGCTGTTTTTT. It yields the protein CASSLNRRDNTGELFF.

The chain couples TRBV9 to TRBJ2-5; 11 nucleotides line up with TRBD2. J gave up 2 bases and V 4 bases, and 7 bases lay outside the gene matches. There are 16 residues in the CDR3. Germline CDR1 and CDR2: SGDLS and YYNGEE. The CDR3 DNA reads as TGTGCCAGCAGCTATGGGACTAGCGGAAAACAAGAGACCCAGTACTTC. It specifies CASSYGTSGKQETQYF.

The V call is TRBV7-6, the J call TRBJ1-3; D gene uncertain. Deletions cut 5 bases from V and 1 base from J, with 15 bases between. CDR1 SGHVS and CDR2 FNYEAQ come from the germline V gene. CDR3 length equals 16 residues. CDR3 in amino acids: CASSRRVNPSGNTIYF. The CDR3 region has the DNA TGTGCCAGCAGCCGGAGGGTCAATCCGTCTGGAAACACCATATATTTT.

V gene TRBV5-1 combines with J gene TRBJ2-2; no firm D call. V was cut by 4 bases and J by 0 bases, with 10 bases left in between. This CDR3 spans 15 amino acids. Germline CDR1 SGHRS, CDR2 YFSETQ. The CDR3 is CASSPSRPNTGELFF. The CDR3 DNA reads TGCGCCAGCAGCCCCTCGCGGCCGAACACCGGGGAGCTGTTTTTT. Full variable domain (missing parts from reference TRBV5-1 and TRBJ2-2): KAGVTQTPRYLIKTRGQQVTLSCSPISGHRSVSWYQQTPGQGLQFLFEYFSETQRNKGNFPGRFSGRQFSNSRSEMNVSTLELGDSALYLCASSPSRPNTGELFFGEGSRLTVL.

The gene calls are TRBV5-1 and TRBJ1-2, with no clear D. The CDR3 is 15 residues long. CDR1 SGHRS and CDR2 YFSETQ come from the germline V gene. Trimming cost V 2 bases and J 2 bases, with 13 bases left between them. The CDR3 spells CASSFFPTGNYGYTF. CDR3 nucleotides: TGCGCCAGCAGCTTTTTCCCGACGGGAAACTATGGCTACACCTTC. Full variable domain (rest looked up from reference TRBV5-1 and TRBJ1-2): KAGVTQTPRYLIKTRGQQVTLSCSPISGHRSVSWYQQTPGQGLQFLFEYFSETQRNKGNFPGRFSGRQFSNSRSEMNVSTLELGDSALYLCASSFFPTGNYGYTFGSGTRLTVV.

This clone has only one observation. The chain is built from TRBV3-1 (or the pseudogene TRBV3-2) and TRBJ2-3, with D maybe TRBD2 (5 bases). Per the germline V gene, CDR1 is LGHDT and CDR2 is YNNKEL (reference sequence). The ends were cut back, 1 base at V and 14 bases at J, with 13 bases in the middle. The CDR3 is made up of 12 amino acids. The CDR3 loop is CASSQAGSVGYF. CDR3 coding DNA: TGTGCCAGCAGCCAAGCGGGGTCGGTGGGGTATTTT.

The chain employs TRBV6-5 and TRBJ1-6; the D gene is possibly TRBD1 (6 bases). Germline-derived CDR1 and CDR2 are MNHEY and SVGAGI. The CDR3 contains 13 residues. Between the trimmed V and J ends, which lost 7 bases and 10 bases, there was a span of 14 bases. Here the CDR3 DNA reads TGTGCCAGCACAGGGGACCACCAATCACCCCTCCACTTT. Protein: CASTGDHQSPLHF.

The chain recombines TRBV14 with TRBJ2-7, with 10 bases aligning to TRBD1. Trimming took 4 bases from V and 2 from J; bases not matched to a gene: 5. CDR1 and CDR2 (germline): SGHDN, FVKESK. This CDR3 is 15 amino acids long. The CDR3 DNA reads as TGTGCCAGCAGCCTAGGGACAGGGGACACCTACGAGCAGTACTTC. This sequence encodes CASSLGTGDTYEQYF.